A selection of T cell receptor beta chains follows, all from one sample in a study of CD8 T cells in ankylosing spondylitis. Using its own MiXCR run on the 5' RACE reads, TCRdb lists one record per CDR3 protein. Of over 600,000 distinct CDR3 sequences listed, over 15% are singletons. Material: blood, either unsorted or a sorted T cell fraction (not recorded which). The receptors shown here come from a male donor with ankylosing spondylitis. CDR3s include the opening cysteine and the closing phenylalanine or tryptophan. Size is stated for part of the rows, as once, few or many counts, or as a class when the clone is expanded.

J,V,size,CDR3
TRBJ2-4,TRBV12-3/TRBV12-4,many,CASTIGAAKNIQYF
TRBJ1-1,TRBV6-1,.,CASSEAGFGTEAFF
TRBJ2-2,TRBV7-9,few,CAIGQDKVNTGELFF
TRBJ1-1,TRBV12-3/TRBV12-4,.,CASSLARANTEAFF
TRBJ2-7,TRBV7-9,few,CASSLVGGVEQYF
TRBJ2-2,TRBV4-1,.,CASSPRAPLVTGELFF
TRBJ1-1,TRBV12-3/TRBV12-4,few,CASRRRHEAFF
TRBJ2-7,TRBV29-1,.,CSAAQGTYEQYF
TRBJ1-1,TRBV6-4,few,CASSDGRTEAFF
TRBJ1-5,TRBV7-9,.,CASSFDRDNQPQHF
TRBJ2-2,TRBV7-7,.,CASSSETGANTGELFF
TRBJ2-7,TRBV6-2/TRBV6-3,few,CASNQMRVYEQYF
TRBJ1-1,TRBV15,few,CATSRDAGGQANTEAFF
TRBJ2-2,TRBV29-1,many,CSVVIAGELFF
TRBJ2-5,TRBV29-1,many,CSADQDSEETQYF
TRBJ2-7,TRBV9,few,CASSVDVYEQYF
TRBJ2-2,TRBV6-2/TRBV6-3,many,CASSFGQGFANTGELFF
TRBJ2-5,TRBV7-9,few,CASSLTGSTPQETQYF
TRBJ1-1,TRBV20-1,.,CSAPDNLNTETFF
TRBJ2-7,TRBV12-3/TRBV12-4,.,CASRRTGDYEQYF
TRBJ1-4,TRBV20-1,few,CSAFDGPFNEKLFF
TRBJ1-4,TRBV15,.,CATSRGVANEKLFF
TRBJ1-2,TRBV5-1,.,CASSLAGQARASNYGYTF